The source of this T cell receptor beta chain is a study of cytomegalovirus exposure and HLA in healthy donors. The data were produced by immunoSEQ multiplex PCR, yet TCRdb's version contains in-frame clones alone and is incomplete. The data show 150,000 to 200,000 clones, with more than 75% seen just once and about 7% held by the top ten. For this clone: The antigen is not known.

Trimming shortened V by 1 base and J by 6 bases, and 14 bases separated the two germline ends. In germline, CDR1 is SGDLS, CDR2 YYNGEE. This CDR3 is 15 amino acids long. Study results and caveats: A few of the chains that were CMV-associated were confirmed in vitro to be specific for CMV antigens. Cytomegalovirus association was assigned to approximately 160 TCR beta chains.

Sequencing was done on a sample of PBMCs. The genes are TRBV9 and TRBJ2-1; weak D call: TRBD2 (7 bases). The origin of this receptor is a man aged 18-30 years in good health and CMV-seropositive. CDR3 sequence: CASSVRGEGLNEQFF. CDR3 nucleotide sequence: TGTGCCAGCAGCGTAAGGGGGGAGGGCCTCAATGAGCAGTTCTTC. The whole variable domain, filled in from reference TRBV9 and TRBJ2-1, reads DSGVTQTPKHLITATGQRVTLRCSPRSGDLSVYWYQQSLDQGLQFLIQYYNGEERAKGNILERFSAQQFPDLHSELNLSSLELGDSALYFCASSVRGEGLNEQFFGPGTRLTVL.